Here is one T cell receptor beta chain with its context. Its antigen is unknown. Base qualities are not provided; no much larger clone lies one nucleotide away. From the cysteine up to the phenylalanine, the CDR3 has a length of 17 residues. Solely the CDR3 DNA is kept, with 51 bases framed from the first base. Looking up the germline V gene yields CDR1 KGHSH and CDR2 LQKENI. A distance of 18 bases separates the germline ends of V and J, which lose 3 bases and 1 base respectively. Library preparation employed the immunoSEQ multiplex PCR assay. RNA was extracted from all samples and reverse transcribed into cDNA as template for TCR sequencing. First-strand cDNA was synthesized using SuperScript III with a 2:1 mix of oligo-dT and random hexamers. Amplification bias was assessed with a synthetic immune receptor repertoire, and residual bias was removed computationally. In the source study's methods: Raw reads were preprocessed for error removal, and CDR3 was defined according to IMGT conventions as running from the conserved cysteine to phenylalanine. Clonality was computed by normalizing Shannon entropy by log2 of the number of productive unique TCRs and subtracting the result from 1. Whether scalp clones were CD4 or CD8 was inferred by matching scalp TCRbeta sequences against CD4 and CD8 repertoires sorted from blood. The source is immuneACCESS, and TCRdb retained only in-frame sequences with V and J called. Part of the clones is not carried over; for the studies checked, unresolved V genes explain less than half of this, and the remainder is unexplained. That table is the source of V, J and clone size, and D and trimming were worked out from the DNA. The sample table records 95,000 to 110,000 clones; roughly half of these occur just once. Clones ranked in the top ten supply around 8.8% of the sample.

PBMCs were isolated by density centrifugation and stained for CD3, CD4 and CD8, after which CD4+ and CD8+ T cells were sorted on a FACSAria. Scalp biopsies and blood samples were provided by unaffected controls. These data originate in a study of CD8+ T cells in alopecia areata listed by TCRdb under 2018. In the study overall: The study used high-throughput TCRbeta sequencing to examine T cell clonal expansion in alopecia areata, in both the C3H/HeJ mouse model and human patients. In humans, TCRbeta sequencing was performed on scalp tissue and on sorted CD4+ and CD8+ peripheral blood T cells from healthy controls and from patients with patchy or totalis/universalis alopecia areata. Clonality in the scalp was compared among normal scalp (n=4), patchy alopecia areata scalp (n=8), and alopecia totalis/universalis scalp (n=8). The RNA source kit depended on sample type: the PAXgene miRNA kit for fixed scalp, the miRNeasy kit for PBMCs, and the RNeasy kit for mouse skin. TCRbeta CDR3 regions were amplified by immunoSEQ multiplex PCR using 35 Vbeta forward and 13 Jbeta reverse primers. Findings and caveats that apply to the study as a whole: Scalp TCR repertoire analysis is complicated because resident alphabeta T cells in normal human skin are also sequenced, whereas mouse skin is dominated by gammadelta T cells. Compared with mice, TCR sequences shared between patients were less clear, possibly partly because of HLA diversity across the patient population. Compared with normal scalp, lesional scalp had higher clonality and more expanded CD8+ clones, particularly in alopecia totalis/universalis, a pattern that suggests antigenic drive.

The rearranged segments are TRBV18 and TRBJ1-1, with the D gene uncertain. Sequencing was done on a sample of CD4+ T cells sorted from blood. The sequence was obtained from a human donor in good health. The DNA sequence is as follows: TGTGCCAGCTCACCGATCTCTATTACGGGGAAGAACACTGAAGCTTTCTTT. It specifies CASSPISITGKNTEAFF.